This passage covers 18 T cell receptor beta chains from one sample sequenced in a study of identical twins. From the 5' RACE reads, TCRdb called clonotypes with MiXCR, one entry per CDR3 protein. Of over 550,000 distinct CDR3 sequences in the sample, about 7.1% were seen once. This sample also belongs to another study, concerning yellow fever vaccine responses in identical twins.

Sequencing was performed on PBMCs. All receptors come from a woman younger than 35 in good health.

There are a few counts of this clonotype. The chain couples TRBV24-1 to TRBJ1-6, with D possibly matching TRBD1 (6 bases). The CDR3 is made up of 13 amino acids. The germline V gene has CDR1 KGHDR and CDR2 SFDVKD. Trimming took off 5 bases at V and 8 bases at J, with 9 bases between the two ends. In DNA, the CDR3 is TGTGCCACCAGTGGGACAGACGATTCACCCCTCCACTTT. It is translated as CATSGTDDSPLHF.

The rearrangement links TRBV29-1 to TRBJ2-2, with 15 bases that match TRBD2. With 5 bases clipped from V and 0 bases from J, the junction kept 16 bases outside the gene matches. The CDR3 length is 21 residues. Germline V lookup: CDR1 SQVTM, CDR2 ANQGSEA. Here the CDR3 reads CSVISGHPGLAGGANTGELFF. In DNA, the CDR3 is TGCAGCGTTATTTCGGGTCACCCCGGACTAGCGGGAGGGGCGAACACCGGGGAGCTGTTTTTT.

There are many counts of this clonotype. The chain couples TRBV5-1 to TRBJ2-7; 14 bases map to TRBD2. Germline V lookup: CDR1 SGHRS, CDR2 YFSETQ. The CDR3 has 15 amino acids. V lost 4 bases, J lost 7 bases, and 7 bases stayed unmatched. The CDR3 nucleotides are TGCGCCAGCAGCGTGGGACTAGCGGGAGATCGGGAGCAGTACTTC. This sequence encodes CASSVGLAGDREQYF.

The rearrangement joins TRBV4-1 to TRBJ2-2, with 9 bases matching TRBD1. CDR1 is MGHRA, CDR2 YSYEKL, per germline. This CDR3 region has 15 residues. V trimming: 3 bases; J trimming: 5 bases; junction bases outside the gene matches: 4. The CDR3 nucleotides are TGCGCCAGCAGCCATACCGGGACAGGGACCGGGGAGCTGTTTTTT. It specifies CASSHTGTGTGELFF.

The chain joins TRBV29-1 to TRBJ1-2, with unresolved D. V lost 5 bases to trimming and J lost 8 bases, with 24 bases between them. Per germline, CDR1 SQVTM and CDR2 ANQGSEA. The CDR3 runs 15 residues. The CDR3 DNA sequence: TGCAGCGTTCTACCGGGCCTCCAAGGCCCATGGGGCTACACCTTC. Encoded protein: CSVLPGLQGPWGYTF.

The J gene is TRBJ2-1, the V gene TRBV5-1; TRBD2 aligns across 9 bases. With 0 bases clipped from V and 15 bases from J, the junction kept 7 bases outside the gene matches. CDR3 length: 13 amino acids. Germline CDR1 reads SGHRS; CDR2 reads YFSETQ. CDR3 coding DNA: TGCGCCAGCAGCTTGGTCCAGCGGGGGGCGGTGTTCTTC. Translation gives CASSLVQRGAVFF.

The chain employs TRBV12-3 or TRBV12-4 and TRBJ2-7; D call uncertain. This CDR3 region has 14 residues. V lost 1 base and J 3 bases, leaving 10 bases between the germline ends. CDR3 residues: CASSLGPSIYEQYF. Written as DNA, the CDR3 is TGTGCCAGCAGTTTAGGGCCGAGTATCTACGAGCAGTACTTC.

The table lists this clonotype with a few counts. CDR3 in DNA: TGTGCCAGCACAGGGAACAATCAGCCCCAGCATTTT. Translating it yields CASTGNNQPQHF. V and J are TRBV12-3 or TRBV12-4 and TRBJ1-5; TRBD1 is a possible D gene (5 bases). The length of the CDR3 is 12 residues. Trimming took 7 bases from V and 3 from J, leaving 7 bases between them.

In this sample, this clonotype turned up many times. The rearrangement links TRBV24-1 to TRBJ2-7, with 12 bases that match TRBD2. V was clipped by 4 bases and J by 3 bases; unmatched bases: 15. The germline gives CDR1 KGHDR, CDR2 SFDVKD. The CDR3 loop spans 19 amino acids. The CDR3, as DNA: TGTGCCACCAGTGACGGCCCAGGGCGTCTAGCGGGAGGGTTCTACGAGCAGTACTTC. Protein sequence: CATSDGPGRLAGGFYEQYF.

The sample holds many counts of this clonotype. The chain has TRBV7-8 and TRBJ1-2; TRBD1 agrees at 8 bases. The V segment lost 5 bases and the J segment 8 bases; nucleotides outside the gene matches: 16. The germline V gene has CDR1 SGHVS and CDR2 FQNEAQ. This CDR3 has 16 amino acids. CDR3 loop: CASSLESRTGGGGYTF. CDR3 bases: TGTGCCAGCAGCCTAGAATCCCGAACAGGGGGAGGCGGCTACACCTTC.

This clonotype was counted at least ten times. The chain couples TRBV7-9 to TRBJ2-2; D uncertain. V was trimmed by 2 bases and J by 8 bases, leaving 9 bases between them. Looked up from germline, CDR1 is SEHNR and CDR2 is FQNEAQ (reference sequence). The CDR3 spans 13 residues. The CDR3 protein is CASSLTYPGELFF. The CDR3 DNA sequence: TGTGCCAGCAGCTTAACATATCCTGGGGAGCTGTTTTTT.

V gene TRBV5-5 combines with J gene TRBJ2-2, with D perhaps TRBD2 (5 bases). The CDR3 loop spans 15 amino acids. CDR1 is SGHKS and CDR2 is YYEKEE in the germline V gene (reference sequence). V was shortened by 6 bases and J by 0 bases, with 12 bases between the two germline ends. The DNA for the CDR3 is TGTGCCAGCATGAGAGGACTCGCGAACACCGGGGAGCTGTTTTTT. Translation gives CASMRGLANTGELFF.

This clonotype was detected only a few times. This chain joins TRBV6-2 or TRBV6-3 and TRBJ2-1; 7 bases map to TRBD2. The CDR3 runs 14 residues. Germline V gene sequence: CDR1 MNHEY, CDR2 SVGEGT. J was trimmed by 3 bases and V by 6 bases; bases with no gene match: 5. This chain's CDR3 is CASRSSGRYNEQFF. The CDR3 DNA reads TGTGCCAGCAGAAGTAGCGGGCGCTACAATGAGCAGTTCTTC.

This clonotype was counted between two and nine times. This chain joins TRBV20-1 and TRBJ1-1; 7 nucleotides agree with TRBD1. CDR1 is DFQATT, CDR2 SNEGSKA, per germline (reference sequence). The CDR3 totals 13 residues. The V segment lost 5 bases and the J segment 5 bases; nucleotides outside the gene matches: 8. The CDR3, as DNA: TGCAGTGCTGAAGACGCAGGGGGGACTGAAGCTTTCTTT. Amino acid sequence: CSAEDAGGTEAFF.

As regards this clonotype: Here the CDR3 omits its conserved ending phenylalanine or tryptophan, so a read error is the likely source. The CDR3 spells CASSLNVGGTEAFI. CDR3 DNA: TGTGCCAGCAGTTTAAACGTGGGGGGCACTGAAGCTTTCATT. The chain carries TRBV12-3 or TRBV12-4 and TRBJ1-1; D may be TRBD1 (5 bases). V was cut by 2 bases and J by 4 bases, with 11 bases left in between. This CDR3 region has 14 residues.

A few counts support this clonotype. V gene TRBV7-8 combines with J gene TRBJ2-1; 8 bases map to TRBD2. Per the germline V gene, CDR1 is SGHVS and CDR2 is FQNEAQ. CDR3 length equals 20 residues. Germline trimming cut 1 base from V and 0 bases from J; bases unmatched to any gene: 14. This chain's CDR3 is CASSLVGGGPNPFSYNEQFF. The DNA for the CDR3 is TGTGCCAGCAGCTTAGTCGGCGGGGGGCCAAATCCGTTCTCCTACAATGAGCAGTTCTTC.

This clonotype was observed at least ten times. The CDR3: CASSLKTYNEQFF. CDR3 bases: TGTGCCAGCAGCTTAAAAACCTACAATGAGCAGTTCTTC. This chain joins TRBV7-6 and TRBJ2-1; the D is unclear. Germline V CDR1 and CDR2: SGHVS, FNYEAQ. With 2 bases removed from V and 2 bases from J, the gap between germline ends came to 4 bases. The CDR3 totals 13 residues.

The chain carries TRBV27 and TRBJ2-1, with D possibly TRBD2 on 6 matching bases. V lost 3 bases, J lost 5 bases, and 17 bases lay in between. This CDR3 has 16 residues. CDR1 and CDR2 from the germline V gene are MNHEY and SMNVEV (reference sequence). The CDR3 region is CASSFRLLSGDNEQFF. The CDR3 bases are TGTGCCAGCAGTTTCCGCCTTTTATCGGGGGACAATGAGCAGTTCTTC.